A single sample gave rise to the 5 T cell receptor beta chains below, sequenced in a study of T-cell memory formation after mild COVID-19. One entry per CDR3 protein, called by TCRdb with MiXCR from the 5' RACE reads. The table includes 280,000 or so distinct CDR3 sequences, about a sixth detected once. Specimen: PBMCs or a T cell subset sorted from them (not recorded which). These receptors were collected from a man aged 18 to 29 who had mild COVID-19 (a few samples of this study predate the infection). Cell type and time point are not known.

This clonotype was picked up a small number of times. The chain has TRBV12-3 or TRBV12-4 and TRBJ1-1; no reliable D call. This CDR3 comprises 11 residues. The V gene lost 7 bases and the J gene lost 4 bases, with 7 bases spanning the gap. The CDR3, as DNA: TGTGCCAGCAACCTGCTCACTGAAGCTTTCTTT. Amino acid sequence: CASNLLTEAFF.

The rearrangement links TRBV5-1 to TRBJ2-7; D is perhaps TRBD2 (7 bases). The CDR3 loop spans 14 amino acids. V shed 4 bases and J shed 5 bases, with 16 bases lying between them. CDR1 and CDR2 (germline): SGHRS, YFSETQ. The CDR3 DNA reads as TGCGCCAGCAGCAGGGGGGGCAATATGGACGAGCAGTACTTC. Translated: CASSRGGNMDEQYF.

This clonotype came up many times. The chain recombines TRBV11-2 with TRBJ2-1, with 12 bases fitting TRBD2. Trimming removed 5 bases from V and 4 bases from J; junction bases left unmatched: 3. This CDR3 region has 15 residues. The germline V gene has CDR1 SGHAT and CDR2 FQNNGV. CDR3 residues: CASSPGLAGYNEQFF. CDR3 nucleotides: TGTGCCAGCAGCCCAGGACTAGCGGGGTACAATGAGCAGTTCTTC.

The V and J genes are TRBV4-1 and TRBJ2-2; 7 bases are a match to TRBD1. Germline CDR1 is MGHRA and CDR2 is YSYEKL. This CDR3 is built from 15 residues. Germline trimming cut 3 bases from V and 1 base from J; bases unmatched to any gene: 2. DNA of the CDR3: TGCGCCAGCAGCCACCGACAGGGGAACACCGGGGAGCTGTTTTTT. Protein: CASSHRQGNTGELFF.

This clonotype has a count of ten or more. The V and J genes are TRBV6-6 and TRBJ2-7; D is undetermined. V was clipped by 4 bases and J by 6 bases, with 19 bases between them. Germline-derived CDR1 and CDR2 are MNHNY and SVGAGI (reference sequence). The CDR3 has 15 amino acids. DNA of the CDR3: TGTGCCAGCAGTTCGGGCCGAGGACGGTCTATCGAGCAGTACTTC. Protein sequence: CASSSGRGRSIEQYF.